The 25 T cell receptor beta chains in this list originate from one sample, sequenced in a study of molecular identifiers for immune sequencing clone quantification. One entry per CDR3 protein, called by TCRdb with MiXCR from the PCR reads. The sample shows hundreds of thousands of distinct CDR3 sequences, less than 30% of them seen only once. The sequencing sample was made of naive CD8+ T cells from blood, with Jurkat cell RNA spiked in. Subset denoted: FACS-sorted CD8+CD4-CCR7+CD45RA+ naive T cells. Receptors originate from a human donor in good health. Some libraries in this study had Jurkat cell RNA spiked in.

This clonotype appeared many times. V gene TRBV4-1 combines with J gene TRBJ2-7; 10 bases are a match to TRBD1. The CDR3 has 16 amino acids. The germline gives CDR1 MGHRA, CDR2 YSYEKL. V shed 2 bases, J shed 6 bases, and the junction held 10 bases outside the gene matches. The CDR3 nucleotides read TGCGCCAGCAGCCAAACCGTTGGACAGGGGGAGGTCGAGCAGTACTTC. Protein sequence: CASSQTVGQGEVEQYF.

Turning to this clonotype: A much larger clone differs by one base, so this may be a read error. In nucleotides, the CDR3 is TGCACCAGCAGCCAAGATCCGGCGGGGGCCCTTCAAGAGACCCAGTACTTC. Translation: CTSSQDPAGALQETQYF. The J gene is TRBJ2-5, the V gene TRBV4-3, with D tentatively TRBD2 (7 bases). Germline CDR1 is LGHNA and CDR2 is YSLEER. There are 17 residues in the CDR3.

This clonotype was counted ten times or more. This chain joins TRBV6-2 or TRBV6-3 and TRBJ2-3; D is possibly TRBD1 (5 bases). CDR3 length equals 15 residues. V was pared by 3 bases and J by 2 bases, with 12 bases between. From germline, CDR1 is MNHEY and CDR2 SVGEGT. The CDR3 reads CASSYFDRITDTQYF. In DNA form, the CDR3 reads TGTGCCAGCAGTTATTTCGACAGAATCACAGATACGCAGTATTTT.

Only a few counts were recorded for this clonotype. This may be a read error: a much more frequent sequence differs by one nucleotide. V is TRBV7-9 and J is TRBJ1-1; 12 nucleotides match TRBD1. Germline lookup yields CDR1 SEHNR and CDR2 FQNEAQ (reference sequence). V shed 2 bases, J shed 9 bases, and the junction held 7 bases outside the gene matches. The CDR3 contains 15 residues. The CDR3 bases are TGTGCCAGCAGCTTACCCGGGACAGGGGGCGTGAAAGCTTTCTTT. This gives the protein CASSLPGTGGVKAFF.

As concerns this clonotype: A much larger clone is a single base away; this may be a read error. The chain carries TRBV4-1 and TRBJ2-7; D may be TRBD1 (5 bases). From germline, CDR1 is MGHRA and CDR2 YSYEKL. This CDR3 spans 16 amino acids. The CDR3 coding sequence is TGCGCCAGCAGCCCCAAGTTGGCAGGGATCTCCTCCGAGCAGTACTTC. Translation gives CASSPKLAGISSEQYF.

In the case of this clonotype: The junction shows a germline mismatch at one end, possibly a read error. The CDR3 DNA is TGTGCCAGCTCGTACGCCGGGGAGCCGTTTTTT. The encoded protein is CASSYAGEPFF. The chain carries TRBV12-3 or TRBV12-4 and TRBJ2-2; D perhaps matches TRBD2 (5 bases). The CDR3 loop spans 11 amino acids.

This clonotype was seen a few times. This chain uses TRBV27 with TRBJ2-7, with 9 bases lining up with TRBD1. The CDR3 spans 14 residues. After removal of 3 bases from V and 6 bases from J, the junction contained 6 bases not matched to a gene. Germline loops: CDR1 MNHEY, CDR2 SMNVEV (reference sequence). The DNA of the CDR3 is TGTGCCAGCAGTTTGGGGACAGGGACCAGCGAGCAGTACTTC. This sequence encodes CASSLGTGTSEQYF.

This clonotype was observed many times. This sequence joins TRBV29-1 and TRBJ1-2; 11 positions match TRBD1. The CDR3 sequence is 14 residues long. Looked up from germline, CDR1 is SQVTM and CDR2 is ANQGSEA. V was clipped by 3 bases and J by 4 bases; unmatched bases: 4. The CDR3 loop reads CSVDPGTGGYGYTF. The DNA of the CDR3 is TGCAGCGTTGACCCAGGGACAGGGGGCTATGGCTACACCTTC.

The rearrangement joins TRBV27 to TRBJ2-7; TRBD2 might be the D (7 bases). Germline V gene data show CDR1 as MNHEY and CDR2 as SMNVEV (reference sequence). Trimming shortened V by 4 bases and J by 2 bases, and 21 bases separated the two germline ends. The CDR3 extends over 17 amino acids. The CDR3 here is CASSSGGSGGVTYEQYF. CDR3 nucleotide sequence: TGTGCCAGCAGTTCAGGCGGGTCGGGGGGCGTCACCTACGAGCAGTACTTC.

The sample holds many counts of this clonotype. CDR3 nucleotide sequence: TGTGGCGCAGGAGAACAAGAGACCCAGTACTTC. As protein: CGAGEQETQYF. The V call is TRBV6-5, the J call TRBJ2-5; D is uncertain. Germline CDR1 and CDR2: MNHEY and SVGAGI. CDR3 length: 11 amino acids.

The chain links TRBV5-3 to TRBJ2-3; 14 bases match TRBD2. TRBV5-3 belongs to the ORF category, with a function that is uncertain. The CDR3 length is 18 residues. V shed 8 bases, J shed 0 bases, and the junction held 11 bases outside the gene matches. CDR3 in amino acids: CASSPGTSGSWSTDTQYF. The CDR3 nucleotides are TGTGCCAGCAGCCCGGGGACTAGCGGGAGTTGGAGCACAGATACGCAGTATTTT.

This clonotype was recorded a few times. A junction end diverges from the germline sequence, so it may reflect a read error. The chain recombines TRBV18 with TRBJ2-3, with 7 positions matching TRBD1. This CDR3 contains 17 residues. Germline CDR1 reads KGHSH; CDR2 reads LQKENI. In DNA form, the CDR3 reads TGTGCCAGCTCCCCACTATTCGGGGACAGCCACACAGATACGCAGTATTTT. Translation: CASSPLFGDSHTDTQYF.

This clonotype was detected ten times or more. DNA for the CDR3: TGTGCCTGGGGGGCGGTCGGGAACGAGCAGTACTTC. Translation: CAWGAVGNEQYF. The chain links TRBV30 to TRBJ2-7, with D tentatively TRBD1 or TRBD2 (5 bases each). CDR1 and CDR2 from the germline V gene are GTSNPN and SVGIG (reference sequence). Trimming left V 5 bases short and J 5 bases short, with 13 bases between. There are 12 residues in the CDR3.

This clonotype was observed a few times. The chain has TRBV19 and TRBJ2-7, with a possible D match to TRBD1 (6 bases). Germline assignment: CDR1 LNHDA and CDR2 SQIVND (reference sequence). Trimming left V 5 bases short and J 2 bases short, with 10 bases between. The CDR3 runs to 13 residues. CDR3 in amino acids: CASSGQITYEQYF. The CDR3 bases are TGTGCCAGTAGTGGACAGATAACCTACGAGCAGTACTTC.

Of note for this clonotype: A clone one base away is much larger, so this may be a read error. The V call is TRBV29-1, the J call TRBJ2-5; 9 positions agree with TRBD1. CDR1 SQVTM and CDR2 ANQGSEA come from the germline V gene. The CDR3 extends over 15 amino acids. The CDR3 sequence: CSIEDWTGELETQYF. The DNA of the CDR3 is TGCAGCATTGAAGATTGGACAGGGGAGTTGGAGACCCAGTACTTC.

This clonotype was seen many times. V is TRBV7-9 and J is TRBJ2-1; D ambiguous. V gave up 7 bases and J gave up 3 bases, with 10 bases separating them. Germline V gives CDR1 SEHNR, CDR2 FQNEAQ (reference sequence). The CDR3 totals 13 residues. CDR3 region: CASTWPNYNEQFF. The CDR3 DNA follows: TGTGCCAGCACCTGGCCTAACTACAATGAGCAGTTCTTC.

V gene TRBV19 combines with J gene TRBJ1-5; 8 nucleotides line up with TRBD1. The CDR3 has 15 amino acids. Germline V gene data show CDR1 as LNHDA and CDR2 as SQIVND (reference sequence). V was pared by 5 bases and J by 6 bases, with 9 bases of the junction left unmatched. CDR3 protein: CASSAGQGSFQPQHF. In nucleotides, the CDR3 is TGTGCCAGTAGTGCCGGACAGGGATCTTTTCAGCCCCAGCATTTT.

As for this clonotype: It may be a read error: a sequence one base away is much more abundant. The chain has TRBV6-2 or TRBV6-3 and TRBJ1-1; the D is unclear. CDR1 is MNHEY, CDR2 SVGEGT, per germline. The CDR3 is 16 residues long. CDR3 loop: CTSSPWLRAVNTEAFF. DNA for the CDR3: TGTACCAGCAGTCCTTGGCTCCGGGCCGTCAACACTGAAGCTTTCTTT.

This clonotype appeared many times. This chain joins TRBV4-3 and TRBJ1-5; no clear D. The V end was cut by 0 bases, the J end by 4 bases, with 10 bases between. Germline CDR1 and CDR2: LGHNA and YSLEER. The CDR3 is made up of 15 amino acids. The CDR3 loop reads CASSQDRGRNQPQHF. CDR3 in DNA: TGCGCCAGCAGCCAAGATCGAGGGAGGAATCAGCCCCAGCATTTT.

This clonotype was observed at least ten times. V and J are TRBV10-3 and TRBJ2-3; 8 nucleotides agree with TRBD2. The CDR3 contains 15 residues. The junction had 10 bases not matched to a gene; V was cut back by 6 bases and J by 5 bases. Germline V gene lookup returns CDR1 ENHRY and CDR2 SYGVKD. This CDR3 is CAIRAPGLVVDTQYF. CDR3 in DNA: TGTGCCATCAGGGCTCCGGGACTAGTAGTAGATACGCAGTATTTT.

The chain combines TRBV5-6 with TRBJ2-5; 10 nucleotides line up with TRBD1. There are 15 residues in the CDR3. After removal of 4 bases from V and 5 bases from J, the junction contained 8 bases not matched to a gene. CDR1 is SGHDT and CDR2 is YYEEEE in the germline V gene. The CDR3 spells CASSRSGTGVETQYF. For the CDR3, the DNA is TGTGCCAGCAGCAGATCCGGGACAGGGGTGGAGACCCAGTACTTC.

Only a few counts were recorded for this clonotype. The chain links TRBV11-3 to TRBJ2-1, with D possibly being TRBD1 (6 bases). The CDR3 extends over 13 amino acids. Trimming cost V 4 bases and J 7 bases, with 11 bases left between them. Per the germline V gene, CDR1 is SGHNT and CDR2 is YENEEA. In DNA, the CDR3 is TGTGCCAGCAGCTCTAGGGGGTATAATGAGCAGTTCTTC. It encodes CASSSRGYNEQFF.

Concerning this clonotype itself: A much larger clone lies one base from this, so it may be a read error. The J gene is TRBJ2-3, the V gene TRBV20-1; 12 bases agree with TRBD2. The CDR3 runs to 15 residues. CDR1 DFQATT and CDR2 SNEGSKA come from the germline V gene (reference sequence). As DNA, the CDR3 is TGCAGTGCCGCAACTCTAGCGGGGGGGCCAGATACGCGGTATTTT. This encodes CSAATLAGGPDTRYF.

Regarding this clonotype: A read error is possible here, since a much larger clone lies one base away. The CDR3 DNA is TGTGCCAGCAGTAGGAAACCGGACAGGCCTAGCACAGATACGCAGTATTTT. Its protein product is CASSRKPDRPSTDTQYF. J is TRBJ2-3 and V is TRBV2; 7 positions match TRBD1. The V gene's germline CDR1 is SNHLY and CDR2 FYNNEI. This CDR3 is built from 17 residues. V shed 5 bases, J shed 0 bases, and the junction held 11 bases outside the gene matches.

The table lists this clonotype with many counts. At one end, the junction sequence differs from germline, possibly due to a read error. The V gene is TRBV29-1, the J gene TRBJ1-1; D may be TRBD1 (5 bases). Germline V gene data show CDR1 as SQVTM and CDR2 as ANQGSEA. This CDR3 has 12 residues. CDR3 DNA: TGCAGCGCTGAAGCAGGGACGGCTGAAGCTTTCTTT. Encoded protein: CSAEAGTAEAFF. The full variable domain, completed using reference TRBV29-1 and TRBJ1-1, is SAVISQKPSRDICQRGTSLTIQCQVDSQVTMMFWYRQQPGQSLTLIATANQGSEATYESGFVIDKFPISRPNLTFSTLTVSNMSPEDSSIYLCSAEAGTAEAFFGQGTRLTVV.